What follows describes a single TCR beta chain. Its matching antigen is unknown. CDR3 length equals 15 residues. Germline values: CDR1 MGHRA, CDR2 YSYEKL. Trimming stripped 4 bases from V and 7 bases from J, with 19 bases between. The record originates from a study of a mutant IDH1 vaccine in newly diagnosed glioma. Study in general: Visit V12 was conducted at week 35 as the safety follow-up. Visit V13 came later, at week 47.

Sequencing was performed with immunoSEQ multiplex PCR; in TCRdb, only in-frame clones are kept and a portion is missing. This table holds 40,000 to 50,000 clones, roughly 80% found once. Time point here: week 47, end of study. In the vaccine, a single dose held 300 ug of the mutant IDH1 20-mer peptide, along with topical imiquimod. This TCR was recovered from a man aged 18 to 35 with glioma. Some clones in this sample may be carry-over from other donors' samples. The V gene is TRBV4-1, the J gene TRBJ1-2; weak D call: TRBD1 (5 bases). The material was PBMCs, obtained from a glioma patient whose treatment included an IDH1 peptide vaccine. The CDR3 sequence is CASSLTSGGGGGYTF. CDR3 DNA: TGCGCCAGCAGCCTTACCTCGGGGGGGGGAGGTGGCTACACCTTC.